This T cell receptor beta chain was observed in a study of PD-L1 blockade in urothelial cancer. As for time point: pretreatment peripheral blood. The data were produced by immunoSEQ multiplex PCR, yet TCRdb's version contains in-frame clones alone and is incomplete. The sample includes about 56,000 clones, over 75% of them seen just once. This TCR was sampled from a man between 65 and 85 years old with urothelial cancer. The sequenced sample was PBMCs, obtained around atezolizumab (anti-PD-L1) treatment.

The CDR3 DNA follows: TGCAGCCCCAATCTTGGACTGGGCACTGAAGCTTTCTTT. Its protein product is CSPNLGLGTEAFF. V and J are TRBV29-1 and TRBJ1-1; D is unresolved. The CDR3 runs to 13 residues. Deletions cut 8 bases from V and 4 bases from J, with 17 bases between. From germline, CDR1 is SQVTM and CDR2 ANQGSEA.